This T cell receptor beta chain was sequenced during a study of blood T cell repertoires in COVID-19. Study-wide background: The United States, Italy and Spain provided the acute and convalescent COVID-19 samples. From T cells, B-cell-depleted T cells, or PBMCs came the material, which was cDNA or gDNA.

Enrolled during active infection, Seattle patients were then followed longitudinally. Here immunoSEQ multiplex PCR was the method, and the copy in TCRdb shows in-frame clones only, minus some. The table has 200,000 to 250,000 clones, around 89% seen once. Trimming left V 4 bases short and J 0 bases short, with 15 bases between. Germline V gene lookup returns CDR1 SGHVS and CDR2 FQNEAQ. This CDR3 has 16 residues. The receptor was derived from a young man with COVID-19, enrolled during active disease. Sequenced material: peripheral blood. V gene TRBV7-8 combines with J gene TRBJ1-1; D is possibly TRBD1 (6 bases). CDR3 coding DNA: TGTGCCAGCAGCTCCTTAACAGGGTCTATGAACACTGAAGCTTTCTTT. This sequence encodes CASSSLTGSMNTEAFF. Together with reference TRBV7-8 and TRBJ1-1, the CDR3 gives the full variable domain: GAGVSQSPRYKVAKRGQDVALRCDPISGHVSLFWYQQALGQGPEFLTYFQNEAQLDKSGLPSDRFFAERPEGSVSTLKIQRTQQEDSAVYLCASSSLTGSMNTEAFFGQGTRLTVV.